This T cell receptor beta chain was identified in a study of OX40 agonist ivuxolimab in advanced cancers. Background on the study: At doses from 0.01 to 10 mg/kg, patients were given intravenous ivuxolimab every 2 weeks. The study, taken as a whole, reports: Expanded peripheral T cells had an undetermined antigen specificity. More expanded clones were seen, on average, in CD8+ T cells than in CD4+.

The protocol was immunoSEQ multiplex PCR, while the TCRdb copy is restricted to in-frame clones and leaves out a portion. The repertoire has about 11,000 clones, approximately 86% of them found once; the top ten carry approximately 28%. Worth noting for this clone: No antigen is known for it.

V shed 5 bases, J shed 2 bases, and the junction held 2 bases outside the gene matches. CDR1 and CDR2 (germline): GTSNPN, SVGIG (reference sequence). The length of the CDR3 is 12 residues. Here the sequenced sample was CD4+ or CD8+ T cells sorted from blood, taken in a trial of the OX40 agonist ivuxolimab. The chain links TRBV30 to TRBJ1-2; TRBD1 agrees at 7 bases. This TCR derives from an adult with an advanced solid tumor such as melanoma, head and neck, liver or kidney cancer. The CDR3 DNA reads as TGTGCCTGGTCGACAGGGAACTATGGCTACACCTTC. This translates into CAWSTGNYGYTF.